This is a list of T cell receptor beta chains from one sample in a study of CD8 T cells in ankylosing spondylitis. TCRdb analysed the 5' RACE reads with MiXCR anew, one entry per CDR3 protein. The sample comprises nearly 350,000 distinct CDR3 sequences, 14% to 15% of which are singletons, and about 1% rests with the top ten. The sequencing sample was made of blood, either unsorted or a sorted T cell fraction (not recorded which). Receptor source: a male donor with ankylosing spondylitis or in good health (not recorded which). The CDR3 runs from the conserved cysteine through the conserved F or W.

V,CDR3
TRBV27,CASTSRDGSYNEQFF
TRBV10-1,CASSGQGGNTEAFF
TRBV2,CASNPGPGGEQFF
TRBV5-1,CASSDRDFQYF
TRBV3-1,CASSQDSWGGAGELFF
TRBV30,CACALLNEQFF
TRBV27,CASSSRTAINTEAFF
TRBV12-3/TRBV12-4,CASSFPNQETQYF
TRBV6-5,CASSLDRRGALNEQFF
TRBV12-3/TRBV12-4,CASSPGTGRKPQHF
TRBV7-8,CASSLGAGTLYGYTF
TRBV10-3,CAIRDNNEETYEQYF
TRBV11-2,CASSLDSGRADTQYF
TRBV3-1,CASSQRGLVLGETQYF
TRBV12-3/TRBV12-4,CASTSSETQYF
TRBV5-1,CASSPRTGPIYGYTF
TRBV3-1,CASSQDAGNNQPQHF
TRBV28,CASSALTSGKSYEQFF
TRBV9,CASSVDSANTGELFF
TRBV10-3,CAISDYTEAFF
TRBV30,CAWSVMGYSYGYTF
TRBV7-2,CASSFDRPRGDTEAFF
TRBV20-1,CSAGRETGDVLTGELFF
TRBV12-3/TRBV12-4,CASTLGDSSNTGELFF
TRBV12-3/TRBV12-4,CASGTVQETQYF
TRBV6-1,CASSPAGPSSYNEQFF
TRBV9,CASNPGLADTGELFF
TRBV6-5,CASSYLSGQAFF